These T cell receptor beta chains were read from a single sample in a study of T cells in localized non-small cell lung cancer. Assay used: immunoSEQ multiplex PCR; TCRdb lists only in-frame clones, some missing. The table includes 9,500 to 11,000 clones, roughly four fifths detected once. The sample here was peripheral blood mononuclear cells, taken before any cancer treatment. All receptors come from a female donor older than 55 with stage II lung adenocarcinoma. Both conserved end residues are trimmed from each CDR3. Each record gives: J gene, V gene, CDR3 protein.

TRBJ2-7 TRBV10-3 AIGGRDAYEQY
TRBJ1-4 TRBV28 ASSGTGMGVNEKLF
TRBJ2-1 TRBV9 ASSVAGLTTFNEQF
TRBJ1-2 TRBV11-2 ASSHFSTPGYGYT
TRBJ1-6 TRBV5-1 ASSQGQGAFNSPLH
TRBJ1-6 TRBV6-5 ASSYSEGKGTPLH
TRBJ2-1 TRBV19 ASSRTGRSNEQF
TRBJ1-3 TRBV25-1 ASSVTGGSGNTIY
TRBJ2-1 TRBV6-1 ASSERGQGWDEQF
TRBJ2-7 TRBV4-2 ASSQAGQERYEQY
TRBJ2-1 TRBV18 ASSPSSDEQF
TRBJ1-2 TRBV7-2 ASSFPGGPGGYT
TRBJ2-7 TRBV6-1 ASSERAGLEGYEQY
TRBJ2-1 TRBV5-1 ASSFRGEAYNEQF
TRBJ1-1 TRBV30 AWSVDGGWTEAF
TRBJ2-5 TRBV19 ASSIDIWETQY
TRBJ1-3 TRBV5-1 ASSSQLVSSGNTIY
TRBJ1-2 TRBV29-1 SVGVGDYGYT
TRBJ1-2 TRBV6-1 ASSETTDYGYT
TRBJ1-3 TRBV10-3 AISTGQVFSGNTIY
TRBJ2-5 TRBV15 ATSRERGRPQETQY
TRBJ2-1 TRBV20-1 SAIAHNEQF
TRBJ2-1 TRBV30 AWSVLRLGNEQF
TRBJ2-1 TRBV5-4 ASNPSLFTTYNEQF
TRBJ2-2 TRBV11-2 ASSLAGELF
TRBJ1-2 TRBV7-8 ASSGGPNYGYT
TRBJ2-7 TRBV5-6 ASSLETGVYEQY
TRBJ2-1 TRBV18 ASSLGGQGYYNEQF
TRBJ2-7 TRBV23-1 ASSQADRVSPDEQY
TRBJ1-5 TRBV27 ASSLTGSPTHRHQPQH
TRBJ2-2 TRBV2 ASTRGRTGELF
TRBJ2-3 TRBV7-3 ASSSTDTQY
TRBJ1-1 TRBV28 ASIPGGRVDTEAF
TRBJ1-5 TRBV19 ASSMVGQGLGRNQPQH
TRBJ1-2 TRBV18 ASSPSIGEGGYT
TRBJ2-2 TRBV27 ASSLSGQLNTGELF
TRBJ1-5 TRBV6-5 ASSYSINQPQH
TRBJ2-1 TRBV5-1 ASSPGTAGDEQF
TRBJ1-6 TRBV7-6 ASSSGQGYSPLH
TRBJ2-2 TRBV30 AWREAPGELF
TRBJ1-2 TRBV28 ASSLSRRWWDRGRSNYGYT
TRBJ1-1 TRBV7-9 ASSAQLGTEAF
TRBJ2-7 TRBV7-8 ASSSIPWEQY
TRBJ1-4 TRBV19 ASSLYPGRPNEKLF
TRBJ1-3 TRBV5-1 ASSLFGYSGNTIY
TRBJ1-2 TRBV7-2 ASSPHGSAGGSGGYT
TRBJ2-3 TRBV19 ASSLTSGRASDTQY
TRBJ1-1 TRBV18 ASSPYGTGGTETF
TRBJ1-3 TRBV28 ASSSPGQGLGNTIY
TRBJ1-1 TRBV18 ASSPPGGARDTEAF
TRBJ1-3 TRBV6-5 ASSWDRLGNTIY
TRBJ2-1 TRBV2 ASSFSGANGYNEQF
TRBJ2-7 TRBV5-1 ASSSFKGRREQY
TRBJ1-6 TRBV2 ASSYNTDSPLH
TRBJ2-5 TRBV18 ASSPLGGQETQY
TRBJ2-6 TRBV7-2 ASSSGGAGANVLT
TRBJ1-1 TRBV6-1 ASSEALQGTPAF
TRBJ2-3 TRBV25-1 ASSRGTDTQY
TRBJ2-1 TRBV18 ASSPSRASYNEQF